The rows below give T cell receptor beta chains drawn from one sample of a study of cytomegalovirus exposure and HLA in healthy donors. TCRdb's copy holds only in-frame clones and misses some; the assay was immunoSEQ multiplex PCR. Of 120,000 to 150,000 clones listed, over 65% are singletons. Sequenced input: PBMCs. The receptor source for this set is a man aged 35-49 years in good health and CMV-seropositive. Each CDR3 is given with its conserved first and last residue. D genes are given only for firm matches.

v_call,d_call,j_call,cdr3_aa,cdr3_nt
TRBV5-1,NA,TRBJ1-1,CASRGPGESSSEAFF,TGCGCCAGCAGAGGCCCCGGGGAAAGTAGCTCTGAAGCTTTCTTT
TRBV20-1,NA,TRBJ1-2,CSANGQSSYTF,TGCAGTGCCAACGGACAGTCGAGCTACACCTTC
TRBV5-3,TRBD1,TRBJ2-1,CARDRDRGGNEQFF,TGTGCCAGGGACCGGGACAGGGGTGGCAATGAGCAGTTCTTC
TRBV14,NA,TRBJ1-5,CASSQRSPWRAFGNQPQHF,TGTGCCAGCAGCCAACGTTCACCTTGGAGGGCGTTTGGCAATCAGCCCCAGCATTTT
TRBV28,NA,TRBJ1-3,CASMEPSYGNTIYF,TGTGCCAGCATGGAGCCCTCTTATGGGAACACCATATATTTT
TRBV27,TRBD2,TRBJ2-7,CASSWTPSTSGLYEQYF,TGTGCCAGCAGTTGGACCCCGTCGACTAGCGGCCTCTACGAGCAGTACTTC
TRBV9,TRBD2,TRBJ2-5,CASSPRFEPGGGETQYF,TGTGCCAGCAGCCCCCGCTTCGAGCCGGGAGGGGGAGAGACCCAGTACTTC
TRBV28,TRBD1,TRBJ1-4,CASTPGGTGDEKLFF,TGTGCCAGCACCCCAGGAGGGACAGGGGATGAAAAACTGTTTTTT
TRBV6-5,NA,TRBJ1-3,CASGRDGSSGNTIYF,TGTGCCAGCGGGAGAGACGGGAGCTCTGGAAACACCATATATTTT
TRBV28,TRBD1,TRBJ2-7,CASSFDRVLHEQYF,TGTGCCAGCAGCTTTGACAGGGTCCTCCACGAGCAGTACTTC
TRBV4-2,NA,TRBJ1-4,CASSQDDLSGREKLFF,TGTGCCAGCAGCCAAGATGATTTGTCGGGGAGGGAAAAACTGTTTTTT
TRBV7-2,NA,TRBJ1-5,CASSLSPNQPQHF,TGTGCCAGCAGCTTAAGCCCCAATCAGCCCCAGCATTTT